The 9 T cell receptor beta chains below come from one sample, sequenced in a study of early T cells in non-severe SARS-CoV-2 infection. TCRdb recomputed calls from the 5' RACE reads with MiXCR, one row per CDR3 protein. The sample contains fewer than 80,000 distinct CDR3 sequences, 12% of which appear only once. The input for sequencing was whole blood, taken at baseline. The receptors derive from an adult who was a healthcare worker with PCR-confirmed SARS-CoV-2 infection or an uninfected control (not recorded which). The donor label of this sample is uncertain.

The sample holds a few counts of this clonotype. J is TRBJ2-2 and V is TRBV7-8; D is unclear. CDR3 length: 13 residues. V was shortened by 8 bases and J by 13 bases, with 20 bases between the two germline ends. The germline V gene encodes CDR1 SGHVS and CDR2 FQNEAQ. The CDR3 DNA is TGTGCCAGCGGATCTCGAGGAAATTTAGGGCTGTTTTTT. Protein product: CASGSRGNLGLFF.

V and J are TRBV3-1 and TRBJ1-1; the D is unclear. The germline CDR1 and CDR2 sequences are LGHDT and YNNKEL (reference sequence). The CDR3 extends over 15 amino acids. Trimming took 1 base from V and 0 from J, leaving 9 bases between them. CDR3 nucleotides: TGTGCCAGCAGCCAAGGAGGAGGCATGAACACTGAAGCTTTCTTT. Translated: CASSQGGGMNTEAFF.

This clonotype was detected many times. V is TRBV20-1 and J is TRBJ2-2; 13 bases match TRBD2. Germline values: CDR1 DFQATT, CDR2 SNEGSKA (reference sequence). The CDR3 runs to 16 residues. V was clipped by 6 bases and J by 6 bases; unmatched bases: 10. CDR3 coding DNA: TGCAGTGCCCTCACTAGCGGGGGGGCCTGGGCCGGGGAGCTGTTTTTT. Its translation is CSALTSGGAWAGELFF.

This clonotype was seen a handful of times. V is TRBV27 and J is TRBJ1-4; 10 bases are shared with TRBD1. J was trimmed by 0 bases and V by 2 bases; bases with no gene match: 6. Germline V gives CDR1 MNHEY, CDR2 SMNVEV (reference sequence). The CDR3 spans 18 residues. The CDR3 spells CASSLTTGGLATNEKLFF. CDR3 DNA sequence: TGTGCCAGCAGTTTAACGACAGGGGGCCTGGCAACTAATGAAAAACTGTTTTTT.

This clonotype was observed at least ten times. The J gene is TRBJ1-1, the V gene TRBV7-6; maybe TRBD1 (6 bases). This CDR3 region has 15 residues. Germline CDR1 is SGHVS and CDR2 is FNYEAQ. V was cut by 5 bases and J by 0 bases, with 13 bases left in between. The CDR3 nucleotides read TGTGCCAGCAGCCCAAATACAGGGTTGAACACTGAAGCTTTCTTT. Translated, it gives CASSPNTGLNTEAFF.

This clonotype was counted only a few times. This chain uses TRBV19 with TRBJ1-5; possibly TRBD1 for D (6 bases). CDR1 and CDR2 (germline): LNHDA, SQIVND (reference sequence). V dropped 4 bases and J dropped 9 bases, with 13 bases sitting between them. The CDR3 is 13 residues long. CDR3 sequence: CASSTDSARPQHF. Written as DNA, the CDR3 is TGTGCCAGTAGTACGGACAGCGCGAGGCCCCAGCATTTT.

The chain carries TRBV12-3 or TRBV12-4 and TRBJ2-5; D unclear. The V gene lost 3 bases and the J gene lost 2 bases, with 10 bases spanning the gap. CDR3 size: 14 residues. CDR3 in amino acids: CASSLPLTQETQYF. The CDR3 nucleotides are TGTGCCAGCAGTTTGCCCTTAACGCAAGAGACCCAGTACTTC.

This clonotype turned up a few times. V and J are TRBV7-9 and TRBJ1-1; possibly TRBD1 for D (6 bases). From germline, CDR1 is SEHNR and CDR2 FQNEAQ (reference sequence). Trimming removed 5 bases from V and 7 bases from J, with 11 bases in between. The CDR3 is 12 residues long. CDR3 DNA sequence: TGTGCCAGCAGCCGAAGACAGGATGAAGCTTTCTTT. Protein sequence: CASSRRQDEAFF.

This chain connects TRBV18 to TRBJ1-5; perhaps TRBD1 as D (5 bases). In germline, CDR1 is KGHSH, CDR2 LQKENI. Trimming cost V 6 bases and J 9 bases, with 18 bases left between them. The CDR3 has 14 residues. The CDR3 DNA reads TGTGCCAGCTCGCAGGACATCAAGATCCCGCCCCAGCATTTT. Its translation is CASSQDIKIPPQHF. Supplemented by reference TRBV18 and TRBJ1-5, the full variable domain reads NAGVMQNPRHLVRRRGQEARLRCSPMKGHSHVYWYRQLPEEGLKFMVYLQKENIIDESGMPKERFSAEFPKEGPSILRIQQVVRGDSAAYFCASSQDIKIPPQHFGDGTRLSIL.